This TCR beta chain appears in the sequencing data of a study of blood T cell repertoires in COVID-19. Repertoires were generated with immunoSEQ multiplex PCR, while TCRdb's copy carries only in-frame clones and drops some. The sample consists of around 150,000 clones, roughly 79% of them appearing once. This CDR3 region has 14 residues. Germline lookup yields CDR1 KGHSH and CDR2 LQKENI. The junction had 5 bases not matched to a gene; V was cut back by 4 bases and J by 4 bases. This chain uses TRBV18 with TRBJ1-1, with 8 bases identical to TRBD1. This sequence was found in a woman aged 80 or older with acute or convalescent COVID-19. Input material: peripheral blood. The CDR3 sequence: CASSLGQGGTEAFF. The CDR3 nucleotides read TGTGCCAGCTCACTCGGACAGGGAGGCACTGAAGCTTTCTTT.